These 18 T cell receptor beta chains were all obtained from the same sample, sequenced in a study of blood T cell repertoires in COVID-19 (dated by TCRdb to about 2020). The protocol used for the library was the immunoSEQ multiplex PCR assay. The immuneACCESS repertoire file appears here via TCRdb, limited to in-frame rearrangements. These files lack a portion of the clones; in checked studies, under half of the deficit traces to unresolved V genes, and the cause of the others is not known. The sample table records over 150,000 clones; under 95% of these occur just once. The top ten constitute 0.55% of the sample. What was sequenced was peripheral blood. Source of these receptors: a man over 45 with acute or convalescent COVID-19.

The table lists this clone with a count of one. This rearrangement joins TRBV3-1 (or the pseudogene TRBV3-2) to TRBJ2-2; 10 bases fit TRBD1. V shed 9 bases and J 3 bases; nucleotides not matched to a gene: 4. CDR3 length equals 14 residues. The germline gives CDR1 LGHDT, CDR2 YNNKEL (reference sequence). The CDR3 bases are TGTGCCAGTACCGGGACAGGGGACACCGGGGAGCTGTTTTTT. Protein product: CASTGTGDTGELFF.

The V gene is TRBV4-3, the J gene TRBJ1-1; 9 bases fit TRBD1. The CDR3 extends over 17 amino acids. V was pared by 3 bases and J by 3 bases, with 11 bases of the junction left unmatched. Germline CDR1 and CDR2: LGHNA and YSLEER. The CDR3, as DNA: TGCGCCAGCAGCCAGGAGAGGACACAGGGGGCGGACACTGAAGCTTTCTTT. Residues: CASSQERTQGADTEAFF.

V and J are TRBV4-1 and TRBJ1-5; D possibly corresponds to TRBD1 (5 bases). The ends were cut back, 0 bases at V and 4 bases at J, with 13 bases in the middle. The CDR3 runs 16 residues. CDR1 is MGHRA, CDR2 YSYEKL, per germline. The CDR3 loop reads CASSQDPGGVNQPQHF. Here the CDR3 DNA reads TGCGCCAGCAGCCAAGATCCAGGAGGGGTTAATCAGCCCCAGCATTTT.

This chain links TRBV12-3 or TRBV12-4 with TRBJ1-1; D gene unclear. The CDR3 has 13 amino acids. V was trimmed by 4 bases and J by 4 bases, leaving 10 bases between them. The CDR3 DNA is TGTGCCAGCAGTTCGCGGGCCGGCACTGAAGCTTTCTTT. It is translated as CASSSRAGTEAFF.

The chain links TRBV4-1 to TRBJ1-1; 7 bases are shared with TRBD1. This CDR3 contains 15 residues. With 3 bases clipped from V and 3 bases from J, the junction kept 7 bases outside the gene matches. Germline CDR1 is MGHRA and CDR2 is YSYEKL. This chain's CDR3 is CASSHPQGTYTEAFF. The CDR3 DNA follows: TGCGCCAGCAGCCATCCACAGGGGACCTACACTGAAGCTTTCTTT.

J is TRBJ1-1 and V is TRBV3-1 (or the pseudogene TRBV3-2); D unresolved. CDR1 is LGHDT and CDR2 is YNNKEL in the germline V gene (reference sequence). V was pared by 0 bases and J by 4 bases, with 12 bases between. The CDR3 loop spans 15 amino acids. Written as DNA, the CDR3 is TGTGCCAGCAGCCAAGATCTGGTAGGGAGCACTGAAGCTTTCTTT. This sequence encodes CASSQDLVGSTEAFF.

V gene TRBV4-2 combines with J gene TRBJ1-4, with 9 bases matching TRBD1. The CDR3 is 15 residues long. From germline, CDR1 is LGHNA and CDR2 YNFKEQ. V lost 4 bases to trimming and J lost 8 bases; unmatched junction nucleotides: 8. CDR3 sequence: CASSRTGTGSEKLFF. The CDR3, as DNA: TGTGCCAGCAGCCGTACCGGGACAGGGAGCGAAAAACTGTTTTTT.

This clone was counted a single time. V gene TRBV7-8 combines with J gene TRBJ1-1, with D unresolved. The CDR3 length is 14 residues. Germline-derived CDR1 and CDR2 are SGHVS and FQNEAQ. The V end lost 5 bases, the J end lost 0 bases, and 10 bases lay between the germline ends. CDR3 DNA: TGTGCCAGCAGCCAGAGCGGGGTGAACACTGAAGCTTTCTTT. It is translated as CASSQSGVNTEAFF.

CDR3 region: CASSVQGTYEQYF. CDR3 bases: TGCGCCAGCAGCGTGCAGGGGACCTACGAGCAGTACTTC. The V and J genes are TRBV5-1 and TRBJ2-7, with D possibly being TRBD1 (6 bases). The V end lost 4 bases, the J end lost 2 bases, and 10 bases lay between the germline ends. The CDR3 totals 13 residues. Per germline, CDR1 SGHRS and CDR2 YFSETQ.

CDR3 loop: CATSAGTGYTF. CDR3 DNA sequence: TGTGCCACCAGTGCCGGGACAGGGTACACCTTC. This chain uses TRBV24-1 with TRBJ1-2; 9 nucleotides agree with TRBD1. Germline-derived CDR1 and CDR2 are KGHDR and SFDVKD. The CDR3 is 11 residues long. With 5 bases clipped from V and 11 bases from J, the junction kept 2 bases outside the gene matches.

The chain carries TRBV4-1 and TRBJ1-1, with 10 bases that match TRBD1. Per the germline V gene, CDR1 is MGHRA and CDR2 is YSYEKL. The CDR3 extends over 15 amino acids. V lost 3 bases, J lost 9 bases, and 10 bases stayed unmatched. CDR3 loop: CASSQTGTGVSKAFF. DNA for the CDR3: TGCGCCAGCAGCCAGACCGGGACAGGGGTCAGTAAAGCTTTCTTT.

The chain links TRBV19 to TRBJ2-4, with a possible D match to TRBD2 (5 bases). The CDR3 sequence is 13 residues long. Trimming took off 7 bases at V and 5 bases at J, with 12 bases between the two ends. The germline CDR1 and CDR2 sequences are LNHDA and SQIVND (reference sequence). CDR3 protein: CASTPGGQNIQYF. DNA of the CDR3: TGTGCCAGTACCCCAGGAGGACAAAACATTCAGTACTTC.

The chain employs TRBV15 and TRBJ2-2, with D possibly being TRBD2 (6 bases). The CDR3 runs to 14 residues. V was clipped by 8 bases and J by 2 bases, with 12 bases between them. Germline values: CDR1 LNHNV, CDR2 YYDKDF (reference sequence). The CDR3 bases are TGTGCCACCCGTTTTAGCGGAAACACCGGGGAGCTGTTTTTT. Amino acids: CATRFSGNTGELFF.

J is TRBJ2-7 and V is TRBV7-8; tentative D call: TRBD1 (6 bases). The CDR3 length is 14 residues. V lost 3 bases, J lost 3 bases, and 12 bases lay in between. The germline gives CDR1 SGHVS, CDR2 FQNEAQ. The CDR3: CASSLALDSYEQYV. In DNA, the CDR3 is TGTGCCAGCAGCTTGGCCTTGGACAGCTACGAGCAGTACGTC.

The chain employs TRBV7-2 and TRBJ2-1; 10 positions match TRBD2. The CDR3 covers 15 residues. With V trimmed by 1 base and J by 7 bases, 4 bases remained unmatched. In germline, CDR1 is SGHTA, CDR2 FQGNSA. The CDR3 nucleotides are TGTGCCAGCAGCTTAGACAGCGGGAGGGTAAATGAGCAGTTCTTC. Encoded protein: CASSLDSGRVNEQFF.

The V gene is TRBV27, the J gene TRBJ1-4, with a weak D call TRBD1 (5 bases). Trimming pared 7 bases from V and 2 bases from J, leaving 11 bases between. CDR1 is MNHEY, CDR2 SMNVEV, per germline (reference sequence). The CDR3 loop spans 14 amino acids. CDR3 nucleotide sequence: TGTGCCAGCAAAGTTGGGGGGACTAATGAAAAACTGTTTTTT. It yields the protein CASKVGGTNEKLFF.

This clone showed up just once. The chain recombines TRBV13 with TRBJ1-1, with D perhaps matching TRBD1 (6 bases). Deletions cut 5 bases from V and 0 bases from J, with 16 bases between. The CDR3 length is 16 residues. Germline V gene lookup returns CDR1 PRHDT and CDR2 FYEKMQ (reference sequence). The CDR3 loop is CASSPRPGHMNTEAFF. The CDR3 DNA reads as TGTGCCAGCAGCCCGAGGCCGGGACACATGAACACTGAAGCTTTCTTT. Filled out from reference TRBV13 and TRBJ1-1, the complete variable domain reads AAGVIQSPRHLIKEKRETATLKCYPIPRHDTVYWYQQGPGQDPQFLISFYEKMQSDKGSIPDRFSAQQFSDYHSELNMSSLELGDSALYFCASSPRPGHMNTEAFFGQGTRLTVV.

The chain links TRBV5-1 to TRBJ2-1; the match to TRBD1 covers 9 bases. Trimming removed 2 bases from V and 6 bases from J; junction bases left unmatched: 3. The CDR3 has 14 residues. Germline CDR1 SGHRS, CDR2 YFSETQ. CDR3 in amino acids: CASSLPTGGNEQFF. As DNA, the CDR3 is TGCGCCAGCAGCTTACCGACAGGGGGCAATGAGCAGTTCTTC.